These T cell receptor beta chains were read from a single sample in a study of T cell responses to AZD1222 COVID-19 vaccine. Measured with immunoSEQ multiplex PCR; TCRdb has only the in-frame clones, and not every one. The sample yields 250,000 to 300,000 clones, 85% to 95% seen once. The starting material was peripheral blood, obtained 28 days after the second AZD1222 dose. Receptors originate from an adult who received the AZD1222 COVID-19 vaccine. Each CDR3 is given without its conserved first and last residue.

J: TRBJ2-7; V: TRBV7-3; CDR3: ASSLKRVVVHEQY
J: TRBJ2-7; V: TRBV27; CDR3: ASKSNQGGTYEQY
J: TRBJ1-2; V: TRBV28; CDR3: ASSPLDRGYGYT
J: TRBJ1-2; V: TRBV28; CDR3: ASSSPRTGGHYGYT
J: TRBJ2-5; V: TRBV9; CDR3: ASSVEGQQETQY
J: TRBJ1-2; V: TRBV7-2; CDR3: ASSAGGYYGYT
J: TRBJ2-2; V: TRBV5-5; CDR3: ASSSTVAPGELF
J: TRBJ1-1; V: TRBV12-3/TRBV12-4; CDR3: ASSLGGHTEAF
J: TRBJ1-2; V: TRBV27; CDR3: ASSFRVAGGYGYT
J: TRBJ1-3; V: TRBV6-5; CDR3: ASSYNSEGAGNTIY
J: TRBJ1-4; V: TRBV6-2/TRBV6-3; CDR3: ASSREGAKEKLF
J: TRBJ2-7; V: TRBV7-9; CDR3: ASRYSGTSGDEQY
J: TRBJ2-1; V: TRBV5-1; CDR3: ASRRASQNYNEQF
J: TRBJ2-3; V: TRBV2; CDR3: ASSEALQAGVTDTQY
J: TRBJ1-5; V: TRBV12-3/TRBV12-4; CDR3: ASSVRENQPQH
J: TRBJ1-1; V: TRBV10-3; CDR3: AIRDSRNTEAF
J: TRBJ2-1; V: TRBV6-2/TRBV6-3; CDR3: ASSHTNEQF
J: TRBJ2-2; V: TRBV7-6; CDR3: ASKSPTNTGELF
J: TRBJ1-2; V: TRBV14; CDR3: ASSQYPGGGYT
J: TRBJ2-7; V: TRBV9; CDR3: ASSVSQGAREQY
J: TRBJ2-7; V: TRBV28; CDR3: ASSSSYEQY
J: TRBJ2-1; V: TRBV28; CDR3: ASSPPGGGQF
J: TRBJ2-7; V: TRBV15; CDR3: ATSLPGLAGPYEQY
J: TRBJ1-3; V: TRBV10-2; CDR3: ASTGRGDSGNTIY
J: TRBJ1-2; V: TRBV28; CDR3: ASSSPGQGHGYT
J: TRBJ1-1; V: TRBV6-1; CDR3: ASSEWGGRMNTEAF
J: TRBJ2-1; V: TRBV18; CDR3: ASSRQIDRYNEQF
J: TRBJ1-2; V: TRBV7-9; CDR3: ASSTRQGDPYGYT
J: TRBJ2-7; V: TRBV19; CDR3: ASSIDLATLSYEQY
J: TRBJ2-1; V: TRBV5-4; CDR3: ASSSLYASGGYNEQF
J: TRBJ1-4; V: TRBV7-8; CDR3: ASSLRVVGGREKLF
J: TRBJ1-5; V: TRBV21-1; CDR3: ASSKAPPRIQPQH
J: TRBJ2-7; V: TRBV5-1; CDR3: ASSLEGSGQY
J: TRBJ1-5; V: TRBV18; CDR3: ASSPSGGANNQPQH
J: TRBJ1-1; V: TRBV4-1; CDR3: ASSQGQGMNTEAF
J: TRBJ1-3; V: TRBV12-3/TRBV12-4; CDR3: ASSLKTGIY
J: TRBJ2-7; V: TRBV3-1/TRBV3-2; CDR3: ASSRTSGSEQY
J: TRBJ1-6; V: TRBV6-6; CDR3: ASSFDSRIILPLH
J: TRBJ2-5; V: TRBV6-5; CDR3: ATQNRVPETQY
J: TRBJ1-2; V: TRBV6-5; CDR3: ASSYLGQGSGGYT
J: TRBJ2-5; V: TRBV28; CDR3: ASSPGPNQETQY
J: TRBJ2-1; V: TRBV6-6; CDR3: ASSLGVGGLYNEQF
J: TRBJ1-2; V: TRBV5-6; CDR3: ASSLVVVTLSHGYT
J: TRBJ2-7; V: TRBV4-3; CDR3: ASSQHGTGGDEQY
J: TRBJ1-1; V: TRBV5-1; CDR3: ASSFSGALNTEAF
J: TRBJ2-5; V: TRBV6-1; CDR3: ASSDRGQETQY
J: TRBJ1-6; V: TRBV3-1/TRBV3-2; CDR3: ASSPVPGSPLH
J: TRBJ2-7; V: TRBV11-2; CDR3: ASSSLGIPYEQY
J: TRBJ2-3; V: TRBV6-5; CDR3: ASSYSRDPTDTQY
J: TRBJ2-1; V: TRBV5-1; CDR3: ASSGTSGSYNEQF
J: TRBJ2-5; V: TRBV28; CDR3: ATRRGETQY
J: TRBJ2-7; V: TRBV5-4; CDR3: ASGTGGGSTYEQY
J: TRBJ1-1; V: TRBV25-1; CDR3: ASSKDQGKRGAEAF
J: TRBJ2-7; V: TRBV5-1; CDR3: ASSRAGVSYEQY
J: TRBJ1-2; V: TRBV29-1; CDR3: SVGALGYGYT